The clone carrying this T cell receptor beta chain was picked up a small number of times. Antigen: not known. These data belong to a study of vaccination effects on CD4 cells after COVID-19. In the study overall: Following the second dose by a median of 72 days, the post-vaccine samples were obtained. Each culture well received roughly 1.9 million PBMC. These cells were then cultured in IMDM with 9 to 10 IU/ml IL-2 and 8.5 to 10 ug/ml peptides.

Produced via immunoSEQ multiplex PCR; TCRdb's table is partial and in-frame only. The top ten hold 9.5% to 10% of the sample, which has about 45,000 clones, 72% seen once. Trimming removed 4 bases at V and 8 bases at J, with 15 bases between. Germline CDR1 reads LGHDT; CDR2 reads YNNKEL (reference sequence). The CDR3 spans 15 residues. With more than 9 days of culture completed, CD4+ T cells were isolated. The participants, recipients of two vaccine doses, got either BNT162b2 or mRNA-1273. In the cultures, half the medium was exchanged for IL-2 medium on days 3 and 7. The chain recombines TRBV3-1 (or the pseudogene TRBV3-2) with TRBJ1-6; weak D call: TRBD1 (6 bases). This TCR derives from a human donor who received a COVID-19 vaccine. Source: CD4+ T cells from PBMCs cultured without peptide, taken after COVID-19 vaccination. Here the CDR3 DNA reads TGTGCCAGCAGCCTATCGACAGGACGGGATTCACCCCTCCACTTT. Translated: CASSLSTGRDSPLHF.